Detailed here is one T cell receptor beta chain. Authors' methods: Estimation of nucleated cell counts relied on the amplification of reference gene primers. Generated by immunoSEQ multiplex PCR, the TCRdb table keeps only in-frame clones and is missing some. That table gives V, J and clone size, and the DNA gave D and trimming. The table has about 140,000 clones, around nine tenths seen once. This sample is drawn from a study of blood T cell repertoires in COVID-19. About the research overall: Sites in the United States, Italy and Spain provided acute and convalescent COVID-19 samples. The cDNA or gDNA used as material had been derived from T cells, B-cell-depleted T cells, or PBMCs.

J lost 6 bases, V lost 4 bases, and 10 bases had no gene match. This CDR3 is built from 16 residues. The germline CDR1 and CDR2 sequences are MNHEY and SVGAGI. This TCR was sampled from a woman in her fifties or sixties with acute or convalescent COVID-19. The V call is TRBV6-5, the J call TRBJ2-1; 9 bases agree with TRBD1. Sequencing input: peripheral blood. The CDR3 nucleotides are TGTGCCAGCAGTTCGGCCGGACAGGGGACGTCCAATGAGCAGTTCTTC. It specifies CASSSAGQGTSNEQFF.